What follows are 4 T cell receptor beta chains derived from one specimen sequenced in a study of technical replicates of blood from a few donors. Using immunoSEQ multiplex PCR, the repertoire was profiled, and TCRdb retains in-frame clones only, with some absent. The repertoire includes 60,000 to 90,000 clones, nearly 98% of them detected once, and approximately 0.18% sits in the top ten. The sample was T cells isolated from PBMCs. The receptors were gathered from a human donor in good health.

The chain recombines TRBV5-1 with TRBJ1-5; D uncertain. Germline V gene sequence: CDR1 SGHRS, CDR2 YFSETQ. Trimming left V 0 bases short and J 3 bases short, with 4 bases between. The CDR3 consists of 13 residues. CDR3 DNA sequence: TGCGCCAGCAGCTTGGCCCTCAATCAGCCCCAGCATTTT. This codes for CASSLALNQPQHF.

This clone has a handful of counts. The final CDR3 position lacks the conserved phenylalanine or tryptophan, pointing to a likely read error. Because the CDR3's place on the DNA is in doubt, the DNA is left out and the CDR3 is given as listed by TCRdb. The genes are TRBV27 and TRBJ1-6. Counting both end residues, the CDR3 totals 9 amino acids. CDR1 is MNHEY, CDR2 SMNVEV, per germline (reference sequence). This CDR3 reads CASTGWEGS.

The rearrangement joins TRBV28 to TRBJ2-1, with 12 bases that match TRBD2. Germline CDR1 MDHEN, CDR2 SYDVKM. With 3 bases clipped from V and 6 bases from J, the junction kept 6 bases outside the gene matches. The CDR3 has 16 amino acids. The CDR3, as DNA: TGTGCCAGCAGTTTGCCACTAGCGGGAGGATCCAATGAGCAGTTCTTC. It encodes CASSLPLAGGSNEQFF.

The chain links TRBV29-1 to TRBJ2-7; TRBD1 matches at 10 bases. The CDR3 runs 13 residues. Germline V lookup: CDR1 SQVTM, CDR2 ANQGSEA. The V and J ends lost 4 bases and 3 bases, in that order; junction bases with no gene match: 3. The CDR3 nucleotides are TGCAGCGTTGTTGGGACAGGGGTCTACGAGCAGTACTTC. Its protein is CSVVGTGVYEQYF.